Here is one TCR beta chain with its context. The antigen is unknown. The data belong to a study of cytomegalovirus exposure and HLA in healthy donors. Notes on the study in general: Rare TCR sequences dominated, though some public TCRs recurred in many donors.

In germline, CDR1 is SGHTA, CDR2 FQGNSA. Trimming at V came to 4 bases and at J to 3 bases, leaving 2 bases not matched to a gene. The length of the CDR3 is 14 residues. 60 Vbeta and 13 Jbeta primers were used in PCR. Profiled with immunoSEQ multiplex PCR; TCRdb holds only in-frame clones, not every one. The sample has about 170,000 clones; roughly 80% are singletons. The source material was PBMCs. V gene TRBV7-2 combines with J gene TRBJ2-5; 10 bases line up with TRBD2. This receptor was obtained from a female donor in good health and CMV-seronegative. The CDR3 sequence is CASSSTSGEETQYF. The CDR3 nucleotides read TGTGCCAGCAGCTCTACTAGCGGGGAAGAGACCCAGTACTTC.